This TCR beta chain came from a study of cytomegalovirus exposure and HLA in healthy donors. V was cut by 1 base and J by 6 bases, with 15 bases left in between. This CDR3 has 15 amino acids. From germline, CDR1 is SGHVS and CDR2 FQNEAQ. The study ran its PCR with 60 Vbeta and 13 Jbeta primers. TCRdb keeps only in-frame clones here, not all; method: immunoSEQ multiplex PCR. The data contain 90,000 to 120,000 clones, more than 70% of them singletons. Worth noting for this clone: Its target is not known.

Regarding the study as a whole: In a later analysis, HLA-C alleles had the fewest associated TCRs, DRB1 alleles the most.

Source material: PBMCs. The V and J genes are TRBV7-8 and TRBJ1-1; a weak D match, TRBD1 (5 bases). The TCR sequence derives from a man aged 18 to 30 in good health and CMV-seronegative. The DNA for the CDR3 is TGTGCCAGCAGCTTAGTTTTGGGGGGATTAGCTGAAGCTTTCTTT. As protein: CASSLVLGGLAEAFF. Using reference TRBV7-8 and TRBJ1-1 for the parts outside the CDR3, the full variable domain is GAGVSQSPRYKVAKRGQDVALRCDPISGHVSLFWYQQALGQGPEFLTYFQNEAQLDKSGLPSDRFFAERPEGSVSTLKIQRTQQEDSAVYLCASSLVLGGLAEAFFGQGTRLTVV.